This T cell receptor (beta chain) was recovered during a study of memory CD4+ T cells and cytomegalovirus serostatus. Study details: Healthy Belgian adult donors included fewer than 10 CMV-positive and some 23 CMV-negative people. Notes on the study in general: The CMV-associated TCR signature appears largely within the CD4+ memory repertoire. Of 150 to 200 reported CMV TCRbeta sequences, some 70 were found in memory CD4+ repertoires.

V lost 1 base and J lost 9; bases outside the gene matches: 10. In germline, CDR1 is SEHNR, CDR2 FQNEAQ (reference sequence). The CDR3 has 16 amino acids. Single viable CD3+CD4+CD8-CD45RO+ cells were sorted as the memory CD4+ T cells. Of note for this clone: What it recognizes is unknown.

In the authors' methods: After removing out-of-frame reads, 2.3 million or so distinct TCRbeta sequences remained. The method was immunoSEQ multiplex PCR; TCRdb's version includes in-frame clones alone and lacks a portion of them. From that table come the V and J calls and clone size; the DNA was used to work out D and trimming. Among under 100,000 clones listed, less than 90% were seen once. The receptor was isolated from an adult in good health and CMV-seronegative. The genes are TRBV7-9 and TRBJ2-4, with TRBD2 matching 9 bases. Sequencing was carried out using memory CD4+ T cells from blood. The chain's CDR3 is CASSLVGGGAGSIQYF. Written as DNA, the CDR3 is TGTGCCAGCAGCTTAGTGGGCGGGGGGGCTGGAAGCATTCAGTACTTC. Combining the CDR3 with reference TRBV7-9 and TRBJ2-4 gives the whole variable domain DTGVSQNPRHKITKRGQNVTFRCDPISEHNRLYWYRQTLGQGPEFLTYFQNEAQLEKSRLLSDRFSAERPKGSFSTLEIQRTEQGDSAMYLCASSLVGGGAGSIQYFGAGTRLSVL.